The clone carrying this T cell receptor (beta chain) showed up just a few times. The data are from a study of human T cells and chemical hapten exposure. About the research overall: Largely, small differences in pooled library volume made per-sample TCR yields vary.

Regarding time point: patch test 2, 6 weeks after DPC sensitization. Regarding treatment: therapeutic diphenylcyclopropenone sensitization with weekly scalp DPC. MiXCR was run by TCRdb on the RACE reads, yielding one entry per CDR3 protein. The repertoire holds about 100,000 distinct CDR3 sequences, with 11% as singletons. There are 16 residues in the CDR3. The chain has TRBV21-1 and TRBJ2-1. TRBV21-1 counts as a pseudogene. This TCR was recovered from a woman in her forties with alopecia areata. Some clones in this sample may be carry-over from other donors' samples. Sequenced material: whole blood, taken in connection with sensitization to the hapten diphenylcyclopropenone (DPC). Here the CDR3 reads CASSKAPGHSYNEQFF. DNA for the CDR3: TGTGCCAGCAGCAAAGCCCCAGGTCATTCCTACAATGAGCAGTTCTTC.